Listed here are 12 T cell receptor beta chains from one sample, sequenced in a study of shared T cell receptors in the human thymus. This table comes from immunoSEQ multiplex PCR, and its TCRdb copy is limited to in-frame clones, with some not included. The data contain around 730,000 clones, roughly 88% of them singletons. These data also featured in a second study, about human thymus T cells.

Sequencing was carried out using thymocytes. These TCRs come from a girl under three years old with a congenital heart defect.

V is TRBV9 and J is TRBJ1-1, with 9 bases that match TRBD1. In germline, CDR1 is SGDLS, CDR2 YYNGEE. The ends lost 3 bases at V and 4 bases at J; junction bases unmatched: 4. The CDR3 runs 14 residues. The CDR3 DNA sequence: TGTGCCAGCAGCGCCCAACAGGGGGCCACTGAAGCTTTCTTT. Translation gives CASSAQQGATEAFF.

The V and J genes are TRBV28 and TRBJ1-2, with TRBD1 matching 7 bases. The CDR3 totals 13 residues. From germline, CDR1 is MDHEN and CDR2 SYDVKM. The trim removed 2 bases at V and 8 bases at J, leaving 5 bases unmatched. CDR3 in DNA: TGTGCCAGCAGTTTAGAGGGGGCGGGAGGCTACACCTTC. It yields the protein CASSLEGAGGYTF.

V and J are TRBV7-2 and TRBJ1-2; 10 bases fit TRBD1. The length of the CDR3 is 14 residues. Germline CDR1 is SGHTA and CDR2 is FQGNSA. V shed 8 bases and J 5 bases; nucleotides not matched to a gene: 8. The DNA for the CDR3 is TGTGCCAGCTGGTACCCGGACAGGGGGTATGGCTACACCTTC. Translating it yields CASWYPDRGYGYTF.

The chain employs TRBV6-1 and TRBJ2-7; 8 nucleotides line up with TRBD2. Trimming took 3 bases from V and 0 from J; bases not matched to a gene: 10. The germline gives CDR1 MNHNS, CDR2 SASEGT. The CDR3 length is 17 residues. CDR3 DNA: TGTGCCAGCAGTGAGGGACTAGAGTTTTTAAGCTCCTACGAGCAGTACTTC. Its translation: CASSEGLEFLSSYEQYF.

The chain carries TRBV4-1 and TRBJ1-4, with D possibly matching TRBD1 (5 bases). Germline V gene sequence: CDR1 MGHRA, CDR2 YSYEKL. V dropped 4 bases and J dropped 8 bases, with 26 bases sitting between them. This CDR3 contains 18 residues. The CDR3 DNA reads as TGCGCCAGCAGCCCGAGAGGAGGGATCGATGGGGCTGGCGAAAAACTGTTTTTT. Encoded protein: CASSPRGGIDGAGEKLFF.

The V and J genes are TRBV29-1 and TRBJ2-7; 13 bases are shared with TRBD2. The germline CDR1 and CDR2 sequences are SQVTM and ANQGSEA. V lost 3 bases, J lost 0 bases, and 8 bases stayed unmatched. This CDR3 contains 17 residues. DNA for the CDR3: TGCAGCGTTGAGGTTCGGACTAGCGGGGGCCTCTCCTACGAGCAGTACTTC. Translation gives CSVEVRTSGGLSYEQYF.

J is TRBJ2-3 and V is TRBV29-1; D perhaps matches TRBD2 (7 bases). V gave up 6 bases and J gave up 5 bases, with 27 bases separating them. Germline V gene sequence: CDR1 SQVTM, CDR2 ANQGSEA. This CDR3 region has 17 residues. CDR3 nucleotides: TGCAGCGTAAATCGGGGGGCCGGGGTTAGTCTGCTAGATACGCAGTATTTT. Its translation is CSVNRGAGVSLLDTQYF.

The V and J genes are TRBV27 and TRBJ2-3; D not resolved. Trimming shortened V by 2 bases and J by 0 bases, and 9 bases separated the two germline ends. The CDR3 runs 15 residues. Germline loops: CDR1 MNHEY, CDR2 SMNVEV (reference sequence). CDR3 in DNA: TGTGCCAGCAGTTTACAGGCCCAAAGCACAGATACGCAGTATTTT. Amino acid sequence: CASSLQAQSTDTQYF.

This rearrangement joins TRBV19 to TRBJ1-5; D is ambiguous. V was clipped by 6 bases and J by 1 base, with 22 bases between them. Germline assignment: CDR1 LNHDA and CDR2 SQIVND (reference sequence). CDR3 length equals 18 residues. The CDR3 coding sequence is TGTGCCAGTAGGAGAGAAGGGAGGGTAAAGCGGAGCAATCAGCCCCAGCATTTT. Translated: CASRREGRVKRSNQPQHF.

The V and J genes are TRBV2 and TRBJ1-4, with TRBD1 identical over 8 bases. There are 16 residues in the CDR3. The trim removed 10 bases at V and 0 bases at J, leaving 10 bases unmatched. In germline, CDR1 is SNHLY, CDR2 FYNNEI. CDR3 sequence: CATIKTGEATNEKLFF. CDR3 bases: TGTGCCACCATTAAGACAGGGGAGGCAACTAATGAAAAACTGTTTTTT.

This rearrangement joins TRBV5-1 to TRBJ2-5, with D possibly matching TRBD1 (5 bases). Judging by the DNA end, TRBJ2-7 fits better; the J call may be wrong. The CDR3 has 15 residues. Germline V gene lookup returns CDR1 SGHRS and CDR2 YFSETQ. CDR3: CASSLETASAYEQYF. The CDR3 nucleotides are TGCGCCAGCAGCTTGGAGACAGCTTCGGCCTACGAGCAGTACTTC.

Written as DNA, the CDR3 is TGCGCCAGCAGCTCCATGACAGGGAGCTCCTACAATGAGCAGTTCTTC. Amino acids: CASSSMTGSSYNEQFF. This rearrangement joins TRBV5-1 to TRBJ2-1, with 7 bases matching TRBD1. With V trimmed by 3 bases and J by 0 bases, 6 bases remained unmatched. Germline values: CDR1 SGHRS, CDR2 YFSETQ. This CDR3 is 16 amino acids long.